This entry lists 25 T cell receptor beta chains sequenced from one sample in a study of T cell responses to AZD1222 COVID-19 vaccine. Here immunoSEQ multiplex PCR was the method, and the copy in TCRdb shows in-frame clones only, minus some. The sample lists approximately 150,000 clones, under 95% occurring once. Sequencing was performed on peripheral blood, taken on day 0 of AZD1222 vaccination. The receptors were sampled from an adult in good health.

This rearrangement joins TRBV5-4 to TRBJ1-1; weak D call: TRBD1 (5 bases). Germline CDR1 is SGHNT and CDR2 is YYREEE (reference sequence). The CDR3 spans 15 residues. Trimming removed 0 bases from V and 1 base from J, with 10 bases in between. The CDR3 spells CASSLVGHPNTEAFF. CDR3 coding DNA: TGTGCCAGCAGCTTGGTGGGGCACCCGAACACTGAAGCTTTCTTT.

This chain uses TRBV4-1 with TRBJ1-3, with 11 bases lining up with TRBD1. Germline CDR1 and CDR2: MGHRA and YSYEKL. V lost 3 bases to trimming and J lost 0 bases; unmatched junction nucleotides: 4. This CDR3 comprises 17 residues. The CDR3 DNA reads TGCGCCAGCAGCCAGACCGGGACAGGGGGCTCTGGAAACACCATATATTTT. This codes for CASSQTGTGGSGNTIYF.

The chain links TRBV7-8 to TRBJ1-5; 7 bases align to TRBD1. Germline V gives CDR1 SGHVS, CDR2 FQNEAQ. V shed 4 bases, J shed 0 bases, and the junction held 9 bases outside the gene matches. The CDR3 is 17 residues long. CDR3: CASSSRQGGYSNQPQHF. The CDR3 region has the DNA TGTGCCAGCAGCTCCAGACAGGGAGGATATAGCAATCAGCCCCAGCATTTT. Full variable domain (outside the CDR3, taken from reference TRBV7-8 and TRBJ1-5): GAGVSQSPRYKVAKRGQDVALRCDPISGHVSLFWYQQALGQGPEFLTYFQNEAQLDKSGLPSDRFFAERPEGSVSTLKIQRTQQEDSAVYLCASSSRQGGYSNQPQHFGDGTRLSIL.

CDR3 protein: CASKEGQNNQPQHF. The CDR3, as DNA: TGTGCCAGCAAAGAGGGGCAGAACAATCAGCCCCAGCATTTT. The chain uses TRBV6-6 and TRBJ1-5; tentative D call: TRBD1 (5 bases). Germline assignment: CDR1 MNHNY and CDR2 SVGAGI (reference sequence). The ends were cut back, 7 bases at V and 3 bases at J, with 13 bases in the middle. The CDR3 is 14 residues long.

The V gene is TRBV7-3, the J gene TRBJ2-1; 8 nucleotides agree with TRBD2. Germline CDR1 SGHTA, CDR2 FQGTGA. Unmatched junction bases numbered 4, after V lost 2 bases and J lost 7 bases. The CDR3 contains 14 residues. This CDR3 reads CASSLVSGINEQFF. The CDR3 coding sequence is TGTGCCAGCAGCTTAGTTAGCGGGATTAATGAGCAGTTCTTC.

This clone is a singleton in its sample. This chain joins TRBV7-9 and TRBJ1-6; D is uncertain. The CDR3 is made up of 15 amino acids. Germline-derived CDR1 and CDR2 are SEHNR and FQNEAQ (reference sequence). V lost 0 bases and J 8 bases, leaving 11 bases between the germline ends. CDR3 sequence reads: CASSLALGWDSPLHF. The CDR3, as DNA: TGTGCCAGCAGCTTAGCGCTAGGGTGGGATTCACCCCTCCACTTT.

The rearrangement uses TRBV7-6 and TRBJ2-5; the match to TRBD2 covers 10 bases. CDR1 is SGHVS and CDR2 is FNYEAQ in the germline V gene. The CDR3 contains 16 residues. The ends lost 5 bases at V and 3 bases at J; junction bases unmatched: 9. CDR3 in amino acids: CASSQTTSGAKETQYF. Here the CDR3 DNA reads TGTGCCAGCAGCCAGACCACTAGCGGGGCAAAAGAGACCCAGTACTTC.

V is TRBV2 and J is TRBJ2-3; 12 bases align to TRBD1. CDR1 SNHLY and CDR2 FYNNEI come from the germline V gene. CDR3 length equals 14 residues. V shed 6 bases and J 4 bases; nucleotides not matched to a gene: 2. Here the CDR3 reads CASSRDRGPDTQYF. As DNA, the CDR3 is TGTGCCAGCAGCCGGGACAGGGGGCCAGATACGCAGTATTTT. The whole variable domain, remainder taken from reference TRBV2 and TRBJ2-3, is EPEVTQTPSHQVTQMGQEVILRCVPISNHLYFYWYRQILGQKVEFLVSFYNNEISEKSEIFDDQFSVERPDGSNFTLKIRSTKLEDSAMYFCASSRDRGPDTQYFGPGTRLTVL.

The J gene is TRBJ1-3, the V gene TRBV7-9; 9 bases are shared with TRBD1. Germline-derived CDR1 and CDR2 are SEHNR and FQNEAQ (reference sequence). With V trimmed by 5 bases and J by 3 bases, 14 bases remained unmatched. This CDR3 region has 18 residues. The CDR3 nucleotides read TGTGCCAGCAGCCCTAGGGGACAGGGCGCACCGGGTGGAAACACCATATATTTT. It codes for CASSPRGQGAPGGNTIYF.

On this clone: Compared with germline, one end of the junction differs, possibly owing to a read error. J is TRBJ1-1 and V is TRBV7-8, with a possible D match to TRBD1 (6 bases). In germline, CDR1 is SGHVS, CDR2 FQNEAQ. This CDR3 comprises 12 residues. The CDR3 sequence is CASSLGGAEAFF. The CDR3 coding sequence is TGTGCCAGCAGTTTAGGGGGGGCTGAAGCTTTCTTT.

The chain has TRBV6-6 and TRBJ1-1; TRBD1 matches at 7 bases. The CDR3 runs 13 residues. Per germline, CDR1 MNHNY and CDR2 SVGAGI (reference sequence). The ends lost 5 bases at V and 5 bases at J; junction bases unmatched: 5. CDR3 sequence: CASSPTGETEAFF. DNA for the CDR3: TGTGCCAGCAGTCCCACAGGGGAGACTGAAGCTTTCTTT.

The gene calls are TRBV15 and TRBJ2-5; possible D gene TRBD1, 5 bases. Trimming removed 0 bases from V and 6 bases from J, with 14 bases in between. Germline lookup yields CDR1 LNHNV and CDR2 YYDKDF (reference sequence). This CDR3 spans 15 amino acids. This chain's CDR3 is CATSRDGASLKTQYF. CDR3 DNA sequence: TGTGCCACCAGCAGAGATGGGGCCAGTCTGAAGACCCAGTACTTC.

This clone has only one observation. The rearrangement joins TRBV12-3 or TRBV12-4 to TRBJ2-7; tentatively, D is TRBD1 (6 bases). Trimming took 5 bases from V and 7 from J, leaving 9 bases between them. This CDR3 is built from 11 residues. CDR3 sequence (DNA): TGTGCCAGCAGTACTACAGGGGAGCAGTACTTC. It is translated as CASSTTGEQYF.

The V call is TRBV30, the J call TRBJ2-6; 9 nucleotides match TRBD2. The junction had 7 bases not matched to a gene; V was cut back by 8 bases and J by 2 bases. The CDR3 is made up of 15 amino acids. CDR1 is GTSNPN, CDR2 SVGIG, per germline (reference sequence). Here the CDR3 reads CALAGGGAGANVLTF. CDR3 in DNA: TGTGCCCTCGCCGGCGGGGGGGCTGGGGCCAACGTCCTGACTTTC.

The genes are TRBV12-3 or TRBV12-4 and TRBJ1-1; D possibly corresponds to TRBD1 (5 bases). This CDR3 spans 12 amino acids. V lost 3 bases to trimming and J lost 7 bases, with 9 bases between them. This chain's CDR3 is CASSFFGGEAFF. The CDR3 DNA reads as TGTGCCAGCAGTTTTTTCGGGGGTGAAGCTTTCTTT.

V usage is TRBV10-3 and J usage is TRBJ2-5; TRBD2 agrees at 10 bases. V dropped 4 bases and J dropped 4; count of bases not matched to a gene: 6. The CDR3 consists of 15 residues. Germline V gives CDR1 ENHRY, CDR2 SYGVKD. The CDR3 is CAISGGTSDLETQYF. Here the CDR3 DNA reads TGTGCCATCAGTGGGGGGACTAGCGACCTAGAGACCCAGTACTTC.

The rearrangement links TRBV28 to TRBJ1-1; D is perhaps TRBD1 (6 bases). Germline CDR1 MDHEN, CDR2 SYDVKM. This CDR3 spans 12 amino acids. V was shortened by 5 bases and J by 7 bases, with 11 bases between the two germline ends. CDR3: CASSVPGHEAFF. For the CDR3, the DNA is TGTGCCAGCAGTGTTCCGGGACATGAAGCTTTCTTT.

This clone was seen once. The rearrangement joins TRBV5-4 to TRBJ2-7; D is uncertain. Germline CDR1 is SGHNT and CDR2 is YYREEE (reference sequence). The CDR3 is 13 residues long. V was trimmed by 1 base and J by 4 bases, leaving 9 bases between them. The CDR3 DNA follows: TGTGCCAGCAGCTTGAACGATCAATACGAGCAGTACTTC. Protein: CASSLNDQYEQYF.

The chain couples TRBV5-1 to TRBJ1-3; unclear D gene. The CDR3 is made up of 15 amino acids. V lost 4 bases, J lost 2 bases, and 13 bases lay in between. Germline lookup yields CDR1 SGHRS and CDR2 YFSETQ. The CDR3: CASSPRTATGNTIYF. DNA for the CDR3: TGCGCCAGCAGCCCCAGGACGGCGACTGGAAACACCATATATTTT. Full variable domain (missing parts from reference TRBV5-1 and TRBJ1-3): KAGVTQTPRYLIKTRGQQVTLSCSPISGHRSVSWYQQTPGQGLQFLFEYFSETQRNKGNFPGRFSGRQFSNSRSEMNVSTLELGDSALYLCASSPRTATGNTIYFGEGSWLTVV.

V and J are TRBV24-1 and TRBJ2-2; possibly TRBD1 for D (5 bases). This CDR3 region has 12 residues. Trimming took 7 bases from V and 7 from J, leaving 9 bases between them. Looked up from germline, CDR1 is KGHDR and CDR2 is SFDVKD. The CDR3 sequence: CATSGHSGELFF. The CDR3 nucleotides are TGTGCCACCAGCGGACACAGCGGGGAGCTGTTTTTT.

The CDR3 region is CASSMGQITDTQYF. Written as DNA, the CDR3 is TGTGCCAGTAGTATGGGTCAGATCACAGATACGCAGTATTTT. The chain couples TRBV19 to TRBJ2-3; D is uncertain. The CDR3 totals 14 residues. The ends were cut back, 3 bases at V and 2 bases at J, with 9 bases in the middle. Germline V gene sequence: CDR1 LNHDA, CDR2 SQIVND (reference sequence).

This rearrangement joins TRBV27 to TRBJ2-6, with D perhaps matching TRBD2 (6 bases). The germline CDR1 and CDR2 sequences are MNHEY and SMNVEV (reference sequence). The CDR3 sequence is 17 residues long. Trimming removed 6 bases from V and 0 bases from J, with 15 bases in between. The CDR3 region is CASSRDFAFSGANVLTF. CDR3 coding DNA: TGTGCCAGCAGCCGGGACTTTGCATTCTCTGGGGCCAACGTCCTGACTTTC.

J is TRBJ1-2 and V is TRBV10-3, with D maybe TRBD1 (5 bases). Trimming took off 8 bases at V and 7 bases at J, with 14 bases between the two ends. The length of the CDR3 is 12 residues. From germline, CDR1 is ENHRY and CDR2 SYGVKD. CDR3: CAIGSQGGGYTF. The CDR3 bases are TGTGCCATCGGGAGTCAGGGTGGTGGCTACACCTTC.

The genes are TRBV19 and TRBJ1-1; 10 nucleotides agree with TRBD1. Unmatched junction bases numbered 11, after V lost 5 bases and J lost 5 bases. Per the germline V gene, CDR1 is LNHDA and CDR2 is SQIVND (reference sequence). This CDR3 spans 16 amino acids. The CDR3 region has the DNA TGTGCCAGTAGTGCCTCCGGGACAGGGGCTTATACTGAAGCTTTCTTT. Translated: CASSASGTGAYTEAFF.

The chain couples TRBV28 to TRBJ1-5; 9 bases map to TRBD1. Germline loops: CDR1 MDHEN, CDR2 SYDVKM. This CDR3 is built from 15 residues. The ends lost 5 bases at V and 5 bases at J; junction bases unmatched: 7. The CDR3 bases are TGTGCCAGCAGTCCCCGGGACAGGGACTATCAGCCCCAGCATTTT. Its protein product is CASSPRDRDYQPQHF.